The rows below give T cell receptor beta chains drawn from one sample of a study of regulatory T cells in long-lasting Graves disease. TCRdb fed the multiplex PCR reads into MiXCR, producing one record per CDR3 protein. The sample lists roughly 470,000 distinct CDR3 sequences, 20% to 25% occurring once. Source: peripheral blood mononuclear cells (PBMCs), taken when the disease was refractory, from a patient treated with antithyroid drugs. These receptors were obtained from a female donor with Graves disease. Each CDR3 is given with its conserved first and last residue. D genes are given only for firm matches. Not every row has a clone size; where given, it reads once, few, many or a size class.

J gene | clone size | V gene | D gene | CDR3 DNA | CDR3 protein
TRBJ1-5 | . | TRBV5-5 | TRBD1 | TGTGCCAGCAGCCCTGAAGGGGGCACTCAGCCCCAGCATTTT | CASSPEGGTQPQHF
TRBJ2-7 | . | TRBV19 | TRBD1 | TGTGCCAGTAGTTTGACAGGGCCCCTCGACGAGCAGTACTTC | CASSLTGPLDEQYF
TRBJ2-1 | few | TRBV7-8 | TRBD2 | TGTGCCAGCGACCAGGCGGGAGGGTCCCACAATGAGCAGTTCTTC | CASDQAGGSHNEQFF
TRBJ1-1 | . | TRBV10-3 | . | TGTGCCATCAGTGTTGCGGGTCAGAACACTGAAGCTTTCTTT | CAISVAGQNTEAFF
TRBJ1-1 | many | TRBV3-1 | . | TGTGCCAGCAGCCAAGATGGGGCTGGGTCTGAAGCTTTCTTT | CASSQDGAGSEAFF
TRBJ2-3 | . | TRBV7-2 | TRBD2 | TGTGCCAGCAGCCAGGGACTAGCGGGCACAGATACGCAGTATTTT | CASSQGLAGTDTQYF
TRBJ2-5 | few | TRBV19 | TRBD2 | TGTGCCACTTCCTCCGACGGGAGGCGGGAGACCCAGTACTTC | CATSSDGRRETQYF
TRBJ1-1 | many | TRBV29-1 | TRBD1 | TGCAGCGGTGGGACAGGGTCCATGAACACTGAAGCTTTCTTT | CSGGTGSMNTEAFF
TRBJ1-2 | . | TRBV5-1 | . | TGCGCCAGCAGCCCGGCTCAGAGCTATGGCTACACCTTC | CASSPAQSYGYTF
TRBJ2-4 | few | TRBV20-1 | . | TGCAGTGCTAGAGTTTCGGGGAGGAACATTCAGTACTTC | CSARVSGRNIQYF
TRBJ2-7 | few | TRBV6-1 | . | TGTGCCAGCAGTGGGGGGCTCGAGCAGTACTTC | CASSGGLEQYF
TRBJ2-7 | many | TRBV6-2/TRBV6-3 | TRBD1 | TGTGCCAGCAGTTATCCGGGACAGGGAGACTACGAGCAGTACTTC | CASSYPGQGDYEQYF
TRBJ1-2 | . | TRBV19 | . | TGTGCCAGTACCGGAGGATCAGGATGGGACTATGGCTACACCTTC | CASTGGSGWDYGYTF
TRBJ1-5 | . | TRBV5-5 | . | TGTGCCAGCAGCATGGGCGATAGGGGAGCGACTCAGCCCCAGCATTTT | CASSMGDRGATQPQHF
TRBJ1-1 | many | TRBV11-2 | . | TGTGCCAGCAGCTCCCTAATTGATAAGTTGAACACTGAAGCTTTCTTT | CASSSLIDKLNTEAFF
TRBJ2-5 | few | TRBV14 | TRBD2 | TGTGCCAGCAGCCCCAGCGCACTAGCGGTAAAACAAGAGACCCAGTACTTC | CASSPSALAVKQETQYF
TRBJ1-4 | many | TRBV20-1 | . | TGCAGTGCTAGAGATCCTGGTGCAAAACTGTTTTTT | CSARDPGAKLFF
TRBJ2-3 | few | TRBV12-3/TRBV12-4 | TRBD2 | TGTGCCAGCAGTTTAGGTTGGTCTAGCGGGAGGAATACGCAGTATTTT | CASSLGWSSGRNTQYF
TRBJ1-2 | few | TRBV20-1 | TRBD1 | TGCAGTGCTAGAAACAGGGGGGACTATGGCTACACCTTC | CSARNRGDYGYTF
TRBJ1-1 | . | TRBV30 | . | TGTGCCTGGACCCAGGTTGAAGCTTTCTTT | CAWTQVEAFF
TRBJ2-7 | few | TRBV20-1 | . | TGCAGTGCCCCAGGCGACCTAAGGGGTTGGGGCTACGAGCAGTACTTC | CSAPGDLRGWGYEQYF
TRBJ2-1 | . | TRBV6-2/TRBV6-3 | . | TGTGCCAGCAGTTACTTGGCCCGCTTGGATGAGCAGTTCTTC | CASSYLARLDEQFF
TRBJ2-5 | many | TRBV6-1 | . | TGTGCCAGCAGTGGGTGGTTCCAAGAGACCCAGTACTTC | CASSGWFQETQYF
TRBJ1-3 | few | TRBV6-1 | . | TGTGCCAGCAGGGGGGCGGGTGGAAACACCATATATTTT | CASRGAGGNTIYF
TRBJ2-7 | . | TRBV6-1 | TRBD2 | TGTGCCAGCACCAATAGCGTACTAGCGCACACCTACGAGCAGTACTTC | CASTNSVLAHTYEQYF
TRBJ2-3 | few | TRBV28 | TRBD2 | TGTGCCAGCAGCTCTAAGACTAGCGGGAGGCTCACAGATACGCAGTATTTT | CASSSKTSGRLTDTQYF
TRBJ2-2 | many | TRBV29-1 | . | TGCAGCGTTACGAGGAGTTCTGGGGAGCTGTTTTTT | CSVTRSSGELFF
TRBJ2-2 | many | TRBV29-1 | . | TGCAGCGTTCGAAGGACGGTTTCGAACACCGGGGAGCTGTTTTTT | CSVRRTVSNTGELFF
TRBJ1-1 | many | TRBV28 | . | TGTGCCAGCAGTTTAGACGGACCGAGTACTGAAGCTTTCTTT | CASSLDGPSTEAFF
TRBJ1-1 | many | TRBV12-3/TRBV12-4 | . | TGTGCCAGCAGACCTCCACAGGGCGCAAACACTGAAGCTTTCTTT | CASRPPQGANTEAFF
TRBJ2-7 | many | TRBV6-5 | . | TGTGCCAGCAGTTACTCTCGGTCCGGGAACGAGCAGTACTTC | CASSYSRSGNEQYF
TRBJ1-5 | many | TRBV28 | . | TGTGCCAGCAGTTTACGGGGGCCAGGGCTGAGGCAGCCCCAGCATTTT | CASSLRGPGLRQPQHF
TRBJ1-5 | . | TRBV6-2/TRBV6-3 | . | TGTGCCAGCCCCCCGGAGTGGTTAGATACGCAGCATTTT | CASPPEWLDTQHF
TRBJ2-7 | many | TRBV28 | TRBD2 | TGTGCCAGCAGTTTATTCTATTCCCCTACTAGCGGGATTCCCTACGAGCAGTACTTC | CASSLFYSPTSGIPYEQYF
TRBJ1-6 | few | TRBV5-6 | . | TGTGCCAGCAGCTTGGGGACCGTCAATTCACCCCTCCACTTT | CASSLGTVNSPLHF
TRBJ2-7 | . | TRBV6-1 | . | TGTGCCAGCAGTCCGCCGGGAAGGCAAAGAGCCTACGAGCAGTACTTC | CASSPPGRQRAYEQYF
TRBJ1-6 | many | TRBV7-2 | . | TGTGCCAGCAGCTTATCAGGGGTTGGTAATTCACCCCTCCACTTT | CASSLSGVGNSPLHF
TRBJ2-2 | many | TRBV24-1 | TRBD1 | TGTGCCACCAGAGCCGGGACAGGGGACACCGGGGAGCTGTTTTTT | CATRAGTGDTGELFF
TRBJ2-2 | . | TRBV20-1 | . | TGCAGTGCTTCCGACCCTCAGACCATCACCGGGGAGCTGTTTTTT | CSASDPQTITGELFF
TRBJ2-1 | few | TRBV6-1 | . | TGTGCCAGCAGTGCCAGCGGGTATAGCTCCTACAATGAGCAGTTCTTC | CASSASGYSSYNEQFF
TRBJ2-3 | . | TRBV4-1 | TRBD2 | TGCGCCAGCAGCCTAATTGGGACTAGCGTCACAGATACGCAGTATTTT | CASSLIGTSVTDTQYF
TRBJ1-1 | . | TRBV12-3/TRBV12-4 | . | TGTGCCAGCAGTGGGACAAACGGTAGGACTGAAGCTTTCTTT | CASSGTNGRTEAFF
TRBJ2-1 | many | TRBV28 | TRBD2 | TGTGCCAGCAGGCTAGCGGGAGGGGCCTACAATGAGCAGTTCTTC | CASRLAGGAYNEQFF
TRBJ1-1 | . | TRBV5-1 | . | TGCGCCAGCAGCTTGGAGTGGGGGAACACTGAAGCTTTCTTT | CASSLEWGNTEAFF
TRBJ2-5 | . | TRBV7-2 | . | TGTGCCAGCAGCCTGGGCAGGGTGGAGACCCAGTACTTC | CASSLGRVETQYF
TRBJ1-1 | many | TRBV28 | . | TGTGCCAGCAGTTTCGTGGGAGGAGCTTTCTTT | CASSFVGGAFF
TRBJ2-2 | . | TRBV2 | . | TGTGCCTGTGCCGGGACCAACACCGGGGAGCTGTTTTTT | CACAGTNTGELFF
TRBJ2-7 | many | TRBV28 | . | TGTGCCAGCAGTACAACAGGGTCCTCCTACGAGCAGTACTTC | CASSTTGSSYEQYF
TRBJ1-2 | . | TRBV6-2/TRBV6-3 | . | TGTGCCAGCAGTTACTCGATGCCAATTCCGGGGTTGGAAAACTATGGCTACACCTTC | CASSYSMPIPGLENYGYTF
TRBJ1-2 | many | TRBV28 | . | TGTGCCAGCAGCGCGCCCGGGTACTATGGCTACACCTTC | CASSAPGYYGYTF
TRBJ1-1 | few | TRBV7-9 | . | TGTGCCAGTACCATGAACACTGAAGCTTTCTTT | CASTMNTEAFF
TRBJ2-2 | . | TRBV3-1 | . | TGTGCCAGCAGCCCCCGCGGTATTCGAGAGCTGTTTTTT | CASSPRGIRELFF
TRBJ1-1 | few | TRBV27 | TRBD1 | TGTGCCAGCCGACAGGGGTGGGTGAACACTGAAGCTTTCTTT | CASRQGWVNTEAFF
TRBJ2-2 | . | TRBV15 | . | TGTGCCACCAGCAGAGATTTGTTTGGCGCGAACACCGGGGAGCTGTTTTTT | CATSRDLFGANTGELFF
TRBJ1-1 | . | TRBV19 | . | TGTGCCAGTGATTCCCGGAGGGCTTACACTGAAGCTTTCTTT | CASDSRRAYTEAFF
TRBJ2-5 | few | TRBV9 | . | TGTGCCAGCAGCGCGGCCCGGTGGGAGACCCAGTACTTC | CASSAARWETQYF